A single sample is the source of the 6 T cell receptor beta chains below, sequenced in a study of blood T cell repertoires in COVID-19. Only in-frame clones appear in the TCRdb table, and some are missing; sequencing was by immunoSEQ multiplex PCR. The data show some 250,000 clones, roughly 88% seen once. Sequencing was carried out using peripheral blood. The receptors were gathered from a man aged 40-49 years with acute or convalescent COVID-19.

This chain links TRBV2 with TRBJ1-1; TRBD1 might be the D (6 bases). CDR1 and CDR2 from the germline V gene are SNHLY and FYNNEI. The V and J ends lost 8 bases and 0 bases respectively, with 13 bases between them. The CDR3 is made up of 14 amino acids. CDR3: CASGNRAMNTEAFF. In DNA, the CDR3 is TGTGCCAGCGGAAACAGGGCGATGAACACTGAAGCTTTCTTT. The entire variable domain, with the rest obtained from reference TRBV2 and TRBJ1-1, is as follows: EPEVTQTPSHQVTQMGQEVILRCVPISNHLYFYWYRQILGQKVEFLVSFYNNEISEKSEIFDDQFSVERPDGSNFTLKIRSTKLEDSAMYFCASGNRAMNTEAFFGQGTRLTVV.

The chain combines TRBV18 with TRBJ2-5; TRBD1 might be the D (6 bases). Germline lookup yields CDR1 KGHSH and CDR2 LQKENI. This CDR3 has 15 residues. The V end was cut by 6 bases, the J end by 2 bases, with 16 bases between. The DNA for the CDR3 is TGTGCCAGCTCTTCCAACAGGGCATCACAAGAGACCCAGTACTTC. It yields the protein CASSSNRASQETQYF. The entire variable domain, with the rest obtained from reference TRBV18 and TRBJ2-5, is as follows: NAGVMQNPRHLVRRRGQEARLRCSPMKGHSHVYWYRQLPEEGLKFMVYLQKENIIDESGMPKERFSAEFPKEGPSILRIQQVVRGDSAAYFCASSSNRASQETQYFGPGTRLLVL.

This clone was seen once. The rearrangement links TRBV5-6 to TRBJ2-6; D uncertain. The germline V gene encodes CDR1 SGHDT and CDR2 YYEEEE. V was clipped by 1 base and J by 0 bases, with 5 bases between them. The CDR3 sequence is 15 residues long. CDR3 in amino acids: CASSLLVSGANVLTF. The CDR3 DNA reads TGTGCCAGCAGCTTGTTAGTCTCTGGGGCCAACGTCCTGACTTTC.

The rearrangement links TRBV19 to TRBJ2-2, with D possibly being TRBD1 (6 bases). This CDR3 contains 15 residues. From germline, CDR1 is LNHDA and CDR2 SQIVND (reference sequence). Trimming removed 4 bases from V and 6 bases from J, with 15 bases in between. The chain's CDR3 is CASSRKQGNPGELFF. The CDR3 bases are TGTGCCAGTAGTAGGAAACAGGGTAATCCCGGGGAGCTGTTTTTT. Supplemented by reference TRBV19 and TRBJ2-2, the full variable domain reads DGGITQSPKYLFRKEGQNVTLSCEQNLNHDAMYWYRQDPGQGLRLIYYSQIVNDFQKGDIAEGYSVSREKKESFPLTVTSAQKNPTAFYLCASSRKQGNPGELFFGEGSRLTVL.

V gene TRBV9 combines with J gene TRBJ1-5, with D uncertain. V lost 0 bases and J 2 bases, leaving 6 bases between the germline ends. Germline assignment: CDR1 SGDLS and CDR2 YYNGEE. The CDR3 consists of 14 residues. The chain's CDR3 is CASSVGAGNQPQHF. CDR3 DNA sequence: TGTGCCAGCAGCGTAGGGGCAGGCAATCAGCCCCAGCATTTT.

The chain carries TRBV7-6 and TRBJ1-5, with 8 bases lining up with TRBD1. In germline, CDR1 is SGHVS, CDR2 FNYEAQ. J lost 5 bases, V lost 1 base, and 10 bases had no gene match. The CDR3 runs to 17 residues. In nucleotides, the CDR3 is TGTGCCAGCAGCTTAGGAGCAGGGGGCGGCCGAGATCAGCCCCAGCATTTT. As protein: CASSLGAGGGRDQPQHF.